Given below is one T cell receptor (beta chain) in context. Its antigen is as yet unknown. The Oncomine TCR Beta short-read assay sequenced DNA from cultured CD4+ T cells. CD4+ T cells were cultured, and genomic DNA was extracted from them. TCRdb analysed the PCR reads with MiXCR anew, one entry per CDR3 protein. The sample has over 15,000 distinct CDR3 sequences, roughly 54% seen once; the top ten hold about an eighth. This CDR3 has 14 amino acids. The V gene's germline CDR1 is SGHDT and CDR2 YYEEEE. V trimming: 0 bases; J trimming: 13 bases; junction bases outside the gene matches: 9. This specimen comes from a study of vaccination and CD4 T cells after COVID-19. Study at large: Spike peptides, overlapping and drawn from SARS-CoV-2, HCoV-NL63, HCoV-OC43 and HCoV-229E, were used to stimulate cells. Study outcomes and limitations: Reactive clonotype counts went from median 21 after infection to some 40 after vaccination, nonsignificantly.

Regarding treatment: 10-day PBMC culture with coronavirus spike peptide pools or control peptides (ViraFEST assay). In this cohort, PCR tests turned positive between March and December 2020, predating US Alpha, Beta and Delta variants. The chain is built from TRBV5-6 and TRBJ1-4; 7 nucleotides match TRBD1. This sequence was found in a human donor who had recovered from COVID-19. The sequenced sample consisted of CD4+ T cells from blood, cultured in vitro. The CDR3 sequence: CASSLGQGTHPLFF. CDR3 coding DNA: TGTGCCAGCAGCTTGGGACAGGGAACCCATCCACTGTTTTTT.